This entry describes one T cell receptor beta chain. The repertoire was sequenced with immunoSEQ multiplex PCR; TCRdb's copy has only in-frame clones and lacks some. Found here are hundreds of thousands of clones, about nine tenths of them singletons; the top ten hold under 2.5%. The source of the sample is a study of blood T cell repertoires in COVID-19. Trimming cost V 1 base and J 8 bases, with 15 bases left between them. In germline, CDR1 is MGHRA, CDR2 YSYEKL. The length of the CDR3 is 16 residues. The sample was PBMCs or T cells enriched from blood (not recorded which). V is TRBV4-1 and J is TRBJ1-6; D gene ambiguous. This sequence originates from a woman aged 18-29 years who had recovered from COVID-19. In DNA form, the CDR3 reads TGCGCCAGCAGCCAAGCTCCTTTAGGGCGGGATTCACCCCTCCACTTT. Protein: CASSQAPLGRDSPLHF.